This TCR beta chain appears in the sequencing data of a study of shared clonotypes between healthy human individuals. Study-level information: Donors had three CD4 naive, three CD4 memory, two CD8 naive and one CD8 memory plate apiece.

Remarks on this clone: In the same sample, other DNA sequences code for this CDR3.

Subsets obtained from CD4+ cells comprised CD45RA+ naive and CD45RA-negative memory cells. CDR1 is MDHEN, CDR2 SYDVKM, per germline. The V end lost 6 bases, the J end lost 1 base, and 12 bases lay between the germline ends. The CDR3 totals 15 residues. TCRdb's copy holds only in-frame clones and misses some; the assay was immunoSEQ multiplex PCR. This table has 2,500,000 or so clones, 85% to 95% appearing once. This chain joins TRBV28 and TRBJ2-2, with D possibly matching TRBD1 (6 bases). Source material: naive CD4+ T cells from PBMCs. Documented subset: CD45RA+ positively selected. The origin of this receptor is a man between 18 and 29 years old in good health. Some clones in this sample may be carry-over from other donors' samples. The CDR3 DNA is TGTGCCAGCAGCTCCCCGGGACAGAACACCGGGGAGCTGTTTTTT. Its translation: CASSSPGQNTGELFF.